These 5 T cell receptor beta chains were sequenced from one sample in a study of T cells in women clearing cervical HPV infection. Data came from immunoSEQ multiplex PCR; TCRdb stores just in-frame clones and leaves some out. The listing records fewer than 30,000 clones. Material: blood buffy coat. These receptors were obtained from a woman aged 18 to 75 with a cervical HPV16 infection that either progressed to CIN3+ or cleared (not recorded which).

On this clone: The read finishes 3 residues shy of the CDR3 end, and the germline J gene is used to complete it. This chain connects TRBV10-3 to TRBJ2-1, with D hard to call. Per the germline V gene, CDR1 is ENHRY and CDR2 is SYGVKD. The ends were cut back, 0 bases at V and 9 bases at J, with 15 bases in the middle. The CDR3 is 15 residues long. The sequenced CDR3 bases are TGTGCCATCAGTGAGTCGCGAGTTGCCCAAGTTGAG. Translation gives CAISESRVAQVE. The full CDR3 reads CAISESRVAQVEQFF.

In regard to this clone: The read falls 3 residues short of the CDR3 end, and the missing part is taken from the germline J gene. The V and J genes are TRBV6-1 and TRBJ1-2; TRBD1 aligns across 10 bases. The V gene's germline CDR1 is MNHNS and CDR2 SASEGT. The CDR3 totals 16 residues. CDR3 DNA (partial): TGTGCCAGCAGTGAAGAAATTCTCGGGACAGGGGAAGGC. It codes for CASSEEILGTGEG. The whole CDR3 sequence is CASSEEILGTGEGYTF.

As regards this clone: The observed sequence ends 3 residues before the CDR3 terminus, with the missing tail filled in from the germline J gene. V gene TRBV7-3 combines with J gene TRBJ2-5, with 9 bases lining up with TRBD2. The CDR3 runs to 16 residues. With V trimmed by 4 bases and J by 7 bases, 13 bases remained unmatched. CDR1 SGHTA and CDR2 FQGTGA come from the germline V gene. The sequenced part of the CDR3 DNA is TGTGCCAGCAGCTCTGTAGCGGGGGCTTGCTGGTGGACC. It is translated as CASSSVAGACWWT. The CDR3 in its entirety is CASSSVAGACWWTQYF.

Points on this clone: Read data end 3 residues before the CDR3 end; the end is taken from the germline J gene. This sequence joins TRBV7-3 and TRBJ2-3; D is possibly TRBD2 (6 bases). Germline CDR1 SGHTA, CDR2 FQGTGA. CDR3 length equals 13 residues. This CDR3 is CASRGPGEETQYF. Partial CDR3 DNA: TGTGCCAGCAGAGGACCCGGGGAGGAGACG. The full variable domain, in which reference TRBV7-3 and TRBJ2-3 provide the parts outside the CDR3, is GAGVSQTPSNKVTEKGKYVELRCDPISGHTALYWYRQSLGQGPEFLIYFQGTGAADDSGLPNDRFFAVRPEGSVSTLKIQRTERGDSAVYLCASRGPGEETQYFGPGTRLTVL.

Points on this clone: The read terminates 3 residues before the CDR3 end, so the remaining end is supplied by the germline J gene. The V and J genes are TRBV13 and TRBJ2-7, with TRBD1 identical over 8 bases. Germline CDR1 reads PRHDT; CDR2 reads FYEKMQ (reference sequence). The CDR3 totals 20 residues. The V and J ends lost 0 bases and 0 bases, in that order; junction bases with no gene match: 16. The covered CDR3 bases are TGTGCCAGCAGCTTAGGCTACAGAAGGTACCAGGGGGCCGGCTCCTACGAG. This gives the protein CASSLGYRRYQGAGSYE. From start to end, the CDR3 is CASSLGYRRYQGAGSYEQYF.